This T cell receptor (beta chain) is from a study of glioma-infiltrating T cells after dendritic cell vaccination. CDR3 length: 13 residues. The ends were cut back, 4 bases at V and 3 bases at J, with 10 bases in the middle. Germline values: CDR1 SNHLY, CDR2 FYNNEI. Sequenced by immunoSEQ multiplex PCR; TCRdb stores in-frame clones only, minus some. The sample carries about 82,000 clones, roughly 90% recorded once. The starting material was blood, obtained before dendritic cell vaccination. This receptor was identified in a human donor with glioblastoma. This chain links TRBV2 with TRBJ2-7; D is undetermined. The CDR3 DNA is TGTGCCAGCAGTGGTGGCAGATTCTACGAGCAGTACTTC. Its translation: CASSGGRFYEQYF. The whole variable domain, remainder taken from reference TRBV2 and TRBJ2-7, is EPEVTQTPSHQVTQMGQEVILRCVPISNHLYFYWYRQILGQKVEFLVSFYNNEISEKSEIFDDQFSVERPDGSNFTLKIRSTKLEDSAMYFCASSGGRFYEQYFGPGTRLTVT.